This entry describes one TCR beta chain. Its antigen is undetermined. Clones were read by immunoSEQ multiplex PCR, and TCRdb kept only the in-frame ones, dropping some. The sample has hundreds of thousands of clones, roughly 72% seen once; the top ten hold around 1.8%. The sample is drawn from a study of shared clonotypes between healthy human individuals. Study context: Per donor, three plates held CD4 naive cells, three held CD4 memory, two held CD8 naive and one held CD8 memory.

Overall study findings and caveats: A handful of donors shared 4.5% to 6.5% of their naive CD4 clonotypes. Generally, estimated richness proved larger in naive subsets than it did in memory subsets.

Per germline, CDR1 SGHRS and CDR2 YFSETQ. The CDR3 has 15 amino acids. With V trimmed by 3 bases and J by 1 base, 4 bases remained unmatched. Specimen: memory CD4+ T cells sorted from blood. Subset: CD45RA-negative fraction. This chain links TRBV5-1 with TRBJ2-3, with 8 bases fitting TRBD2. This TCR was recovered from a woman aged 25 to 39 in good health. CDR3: CASSSLTSGTDTQYF. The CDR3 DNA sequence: TGCGCCAGCAGCTCTCTGACTAGCGGCACAGATACGCAGTATTTT.